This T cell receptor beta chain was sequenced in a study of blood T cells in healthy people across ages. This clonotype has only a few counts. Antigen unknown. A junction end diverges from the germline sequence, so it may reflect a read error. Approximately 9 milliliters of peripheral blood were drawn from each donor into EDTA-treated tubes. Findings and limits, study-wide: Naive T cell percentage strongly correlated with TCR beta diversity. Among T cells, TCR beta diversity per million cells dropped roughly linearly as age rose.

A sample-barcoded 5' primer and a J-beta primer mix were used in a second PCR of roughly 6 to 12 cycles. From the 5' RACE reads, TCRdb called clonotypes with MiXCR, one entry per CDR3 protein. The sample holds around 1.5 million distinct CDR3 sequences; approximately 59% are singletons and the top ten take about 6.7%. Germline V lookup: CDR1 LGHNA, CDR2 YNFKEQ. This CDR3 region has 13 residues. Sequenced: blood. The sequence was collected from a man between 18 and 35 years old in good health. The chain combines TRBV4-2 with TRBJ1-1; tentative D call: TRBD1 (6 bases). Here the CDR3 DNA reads TGTGCCAGCGGTATTCAGGGGAACCCTGAAGCTTTCTTT. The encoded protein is CASGIQGNPEAFF.